This T cell receptor (beta chain) came from a study of control samples from healthy donors and cancer patients (dated by TCRdb to the early 2020s). A remark on this clone: Its antigen specificity is not known. Within one base of it there is no much larger clone, and no base qualities were kept.

Library method: the immunoSEQ multiplex PCR assay. Not all clones reach the TCRdb copy of this immuneACCESS table, which keeps in-frame sequences only. Checked studies attribute under half of the gap to unresolved V genes and leave the rest unexplained. In all, the sample holds tens of thousands of clones, and more than 70% of those were seen once. Jointly, the top ten make up approximately 2.1% of the sample. The V end loses 6 bases and the J end loses 1 base, and a stretch of 16 bases separates them. The CDR3 contains 15 residues, cysteine and phenylalanine counted. Left in the record is the CDR3 DNA by itself, 45 bases read in frame from the first base. Based on the germline V gene (reference sequence), the CDR1 and CDR2 sequences are SGHKS and YYEKEE.

The rearranged segments are TRBV5-5 and TRBJ1-1; TRBD1 is perhaps the D gene, given 5 matching bases. The sequence was collected from a woman aged 45-59 years with head and neck cancer. Material for sequencing was PBMCs. This receptor carries the CDR3 CASTPGWGRNTEAFF. The DNA reads TGTGCCAGCACCCCGGGGTGGGGACGGAACACTGAAGCTTTCTTT. With all but the CDR3 taken from the reference TRBV5-5 and TRBJ1-1 genes, the full variable domain is: DAGVTQSPTHLIKTRGQQVTLRCSPISGHKSVSWYQQVLGQGPQFIFQYYEKEERGRGNFPDRFSARQFPNYSSELNVNALLLGDSALYLCASTPGWGRNTEAFFGQGTRLTVV.